A selection of T cell receptor beta chains follows, all from one sample in a study of circulating and synovial CD4+ cells in juvenile arthritis. TCRdb keeps only in-frame clones here, not all; method: immunoSEQ multiplex PCR. Of 30,000 to 40,000 clones in the sample, about 96% were seen once. The specimen sequenced was CD4+ T cells from blood. All receptors derive from a human donor with juvenile idiopathic arthritis. The CDR3 runs from the conserved cysteine through the conserved F or W. Each record gives: D gene, clone size, V gene, J gene, CDR3 protein, CDR3 DNA. The D gene is left open where the match is weak. A clone size is listed for some rows: how often the clone was seen (once, few, many), or a class if it is expanded.

D gene: NA; clone size: once; V gene: TRBV7-2; J gene: TRBJ1-2; CDR3 protein: CASSLGYRFYGYTF; CDR3 DNA: TGTGCCAGCAGCTTAGGTTACAGATTCTATGGCTACACCTTC
D gene: NA; clone size: NA; V gene: TRBV5-1; J gene: TRBJ2-3; CDR3 protein: CASSLEWSQSTDTQYF; CDR3 DNA: TGCGCCAGCAGCTTGGAGTGGAGTCAGAGCACAGATACGCAGTATTTT
D gene: TRBD2; clone size: NA; V gene: TRBV5-6; J gene: TRBJ2-3; CDR3 protein: CASSWEGSGTQYF; CDR3 DNA: TGTGCCAGCAGCTGGGAGGGGTCCGGTACGCAGTATTTT
D gene: TRBD1; clone size: NA; V gene: TRBV6-5; J gene: TRBJ2-5; CDR3 protein: CASRRLGQEETQYF; CDR3 DNA: TGTGCCAGCAGAAGACTGGGACAGGAGGAGACCCAGTACTTC
D gene: NA; clone size: NA; V gene: TRBV7-7; J gene: TRBJ2-1; CDR3 protein: CASSLVVFESNEQFF; CDR3 DNA: TGTGCCAGCAGCTTAGTCGTTTTCGAGTCAAATGAGCAGTTCTTC
D gene: TRBD1; clone size: NA; V gene: TRBV18; J gene: TRBJ2-1; CDR3 protein: CASSPRPQGASDEQFF; CDR3 DNA: TGTGCCAGCTCCCCCAGGCCCCAGGGGGCGAGCGATGAGCAGTTCTTC
D gene: NA; clone size: NA; V gene: TRBV6-4; J gene: TRBJ2-3; CDR3 protein: CASSDGPGGGDTQYF; CDR3 DNA: TGTGCCAGCAGTGACGGGCCGGGGGGCGGAGATACGCAGTATTTT
D gene: TRBD1; clone size: NA; V gene: TRBV5-4; J gene: TRBJ2-3; CDR3 protein: CASSRRDRSRTDTQYF; CDR3 DNA: TGTGCCAGCAGCCGTAGGGACAGAAGTCGCACAGATACGCAGTATTTT
D gene: TRBD1; clone size: NA; V gene: TRBV30; J gene: TRBJ2-7; CDR3 protein: CAWRTGPREQYF; CDR3 DNA: TGTGCCTGGAGGACAGGGCCACGGGAGCAGTACTTC
D gene: TRBD2; clone size: NA; V gene: TRBV6-1; J gene: TRBJ2-7; CDR3 protein: CASTFSGKSSYEQYF; CDR3 DNA: TGTGCCAGCACCTTTAGCGGGAAATCCTCCTACGAGCAGTACTTC
D gene: NA; clone size: NA; V gene: TRBV5-6; J gene: TRBJ1-2; CDR3 protein: CASSLGAPSNYGYTF; CDR3 DNA: TGTGCCAGCAGCTTGGGTGCACCTAGTAACTATGGCTACACCTTC
D gene: NA; clone size: NA; V gene: TRBV27; J gene: TRBJ2-2; CDR3 protein: CASSSRGGSTNTGELFF; CDR3 DNA: TGTGCCAGCAGTTCCCGAGGCGGATCTACGAACACCGGGGAGCTGTTTTTT
D gene: TRBD2; clone size: NA; V gene: TRBV6-1; J gene: TRBJ2-5; CDR3 protein: CASSEAQREGWRETQYF; CDR3 DNA: TGTGCCAGCAGTGAAGCCCAACGGGAGGGTTGGAGGGAGACCCAGTACTTC
D gene: TRBD1; clone size: NA; V gene: TRBV4-2; J gene: TRBJ1-5; CDR3 protein: CASSQIDREYQPQHF; CDR3 DNA: TGTGCCAGCAGCCAAATTGACAGGGAATACCAGCCCCAGCATTTT
D gene: TRBD1; clone size: NA; V gene: TRBV5-5; J gene: TRBJ1-5; CDR3 protein: CASSLDLRTGGIFGNQPQHF; CDR3 DNA: TGTGCCAGCAGCTTGGACTTAAGGACAGGGGGTATTTTCGGCAATCAGCCCCAGCATTTT
D gene: TRBD1; clone size: NA; V gene: TRBV19; J gene: TRBJ1-2; CDR3 protein: CASSQGAVGYTF; CDR3 DNA: TGTGCCAGTAGTCAGGGGGCGGTCGGCTACACCTTC
D gene: NA; clone size: NA; V gene: TRBV5-1; J gene: TRBJ2-7; CDR3 protein: CASSLMGSSYEQYF; CDR3 DNA: TGCGCCAGCAGCTTGATGGGCAGCTCCTACGAGCAGTACTTC
D gene: TRBD2; clone size: NA; V gene: TRBV9; J gene: TRBJ2-1; CDR3 protein: CASSARTSGGSYNEQFF; CDR3 DNA: TGTGCCAGCAGCGCTCGGACTAGCGGGGGCTCCTACAATGAGCAGTTCTTC
D gene: NA; clone size: NA; V gene: TRBV7-9; J gene: TRBJ1-2; CDR3 protein: CASSMTAYGYTF; CDR3 DNA: TGTGCCAGCAGCATGACAGCCTATGGCTACACCTTC
D gene: NA; clone size: NA; V gene: TRBV11-2; J gene: TRBJ1-5; CDR3 protein: CASSLTGDSNQPQHF; CDR3 DNA: TGTGCCAGCAGCTTGACCGGGGATAGCAATCAGCCCCAGCATTTT
D gene: TRBD2; clone size: NA; V gene: TRBV10-2; J gene: TRBJ2-3; CDR3 protein: CASSPSGGATDTQYF; CDR3 DNA: TGCGCCAGCAGCCCTAGCGGGGGGGCAACAGATACGCAGTATTTT
D gene: NA; clone size: NA; V gene: TRBV7-3; J gene: TRBJ2-1; CDR3 protein: CASSLTLSLSSYNEQFF; CDR3 DNA: TGTGCCAGCAGCTTAACGTTGTCTCTGAGCTCCTACAATGAGCAGTTCTTC
D gene: NA; clone size: NA; V gene: TRBV11-2; J gene: TRBJ2-1; CDR3 protein: CASSLVRAVGNEQFF; CDR3 DNA: TGTGCCAGCAGCTTAGTGCGGGCGGTTGGAAATGAGCAGTTCTTC
D gene: NA; clone size: NA; V gene: TRBV5-1; J gene: TRBJ2-3; CDR3 protein: CASSFGDTQYF; CDR3 DNA: TGCGCCAGCAGCTTCGGAGATACGCAGTATTTT
D gene: NA; clone size: NA; V gene: TRBV6-1; J gene: TRBJ1-5; CDR3 protein: CASSEERGRNQPQHF; CDR3 DNA: TGTGCCAGCAGTGAAGAAAGGGGTCGCAATCAGCCCCAGCATTTT